Presented here are 19 T cell receptor beta chains from one specimen sequenced in a study of lymphopenia after photon versus proton radiotherapy. The table came from immunoSEQ multiplex PCR; TCRdb's copy has only in-frame clones and leaves some out. The sample lists approximately 66,000 clones; roughly 86% were seen once. Specimen: peripheral blood, collected from a patient treated with photon-based radiotherapy. Receptors originate from a man between 40 and 49 years old with gastric cancer.

J is TRBJ2-5 and V is TRBV6-6; no definite D call. V was cut by 0 bases and J by 5 bases, with 4 bases left in between. This CDR3 comprises 12 residues. Germline V gene lookup returns CDR1 MNHNY and CDR2 SVGAGI (reference sequence). Written as DNA, the CDR3 is TGTGCCAGCAGTTACTCGACGGAGACCCAGTACTTC. Amino acid sequence: CASSYSTETQYF.

The V and J genes are TRBV6-1 and TRBJ2-5; D might be TRBD2 (7 bases). V lost 7 bases, J lost 4 bases, and 13 bases lay in between. The CDR3 totals 13 residues. CDR1 MNHNS and CDR2 SASEGT come from the germline V gene. For the CDR3, the DNA is TGTGCCAGCAAAGGGGGAGGGTTAGAGACCCAGTACTTC. It is translated as CASKGGGLETQYF.

CDR3 sequence (DNA): TGTGCCGGTTGGAGGGGGATACCTGGAAACACCATATATTTT. The encoded protein is CAGWRGIPGNTIYF. The chain has TRBV11-2 and TRBJ1-3; D is possibly TRBD1 (6 bases). This CDR3 region has 14 residues. Germline assignment: CDR1 SGHAT and CDR2 FQNNGV. With 11 bases removed from V and 2 bases from J, the gap between germline ends came to 16 bases.

The J gene is TRBJ2-7, the V gene TRBV12-2; TRBD2, the table's D call, lacks a check against the DNA. TRBV12-2 represents a pseudogene. The CDR3 loop spans 16 amino acids. The CDR3 reads CASRSSGRGNGYEQYF. CDR3 nucleotides: TGTGCAAGTCGCTCAAGCGGGCGGGGCAACGGGTACGAGCAGTACTTC.

This CDR3 is CASSQGVAGAENQPQHF. CDR3 in DNA: TGTGCCAGCAGCCAAGGGGTCGCAGGGGCAGAAAATCAGCCCCAGCATTTT. V usage is TRBV4-2 and J usage is TRBJ1-5; D may be TRBD1 (6 bases). Germline V lookup: CDR1 LGHNA, CDR2 YNFKEQ. The V gene lost 1 base and the J gene lost 4 bases, with 17 bases spanning the gap. There are 17 residues in the CDR3.

J is TRBJ2-5 and V is TRBV6-5; D gene ambiguous. This CDR3 has 11 residues. Germline V lookup: CDR1 MNHEY, CDR2 SVGAGI. V was clipped by 2 bases and J by 5 bases, with 3 bases between them. The CDR3 is CASSYAETQYF. For the CDR3, the DNA is TGTGCCAGCAGTTACGCGGAGACCCAGTACTTC.

The gene calls are TRBV15 and TRBJ2-3; D is unclear. Trimming took off 1 base at V and 0 bases at J, with 11 bases between the two ends. The CDR3 has 16 residues. The V gene's germline CDR1 is LNHNV and CDR2 YYDKDF (reference sequence). CDR3 amino acids: CATSRVVGGSTDTQYF. CDR3 coding DNA: TGTGCCACCAGCAGAGTCGTCGGCGGCAGCACAGATACGCAGTATTTT.

This clone was counted a single time. The V gene is TRBV5-1, the J gene TRBJ2-1, with TRBD2 matching 8 bases. CDR3 length: 15 amino acids. V dropped 0 bases and J dropped 9; count of bases not matched to a gene: 8. The V gene's germline CDR1 is SGHRS and CDR2 YFSETQ. The DNA for the CDR3 is TGCGCCAGCAGCTTGGATGGACTAGCCTCAGGTGAGCAGTTCTTC. It yields the protein CASSLDGLASGEQFF. The variable domain in full, completed from reference TRBV5-1 and TRBJ2-1, reads KAGVTQTPRYLIKTRGQQVTLSCSPISGHRSVSWYQQTPGQGLQFLFEYFSETQRNKGNFPGRFSGRQFSNSRSEMNVSTLELGDSALYLCASSLDGLASGEQFFGPGTRLTVL.

V is TRBV19 and J is TRBJ1-5; D gene unclear. CDR1 is LNHDA and CDR2 is SQIVND in the germline V gene (reference sequence). Between the trimmed V and J ends, which lost 7 bases and 6 bases, there was a span of 16 bases. This CDR3 region has 14 residues. CDR3 residues: CASKFVGESQPQHF. CDR3 nucleotide sequence: TGTGCCAGTAAATTCGTCGGGGAAAGTCAGCCCCAGCATTTT.

The V and J genes are TRBV5-5 and TRBJ1-6; possibly TRBD1 for D (6 bases). Germline V CDR1 and CDR2: SGHKS, YYEKEE (reference sequence). Trimming cost V 4 bases and J 14 bases, with 19 bases left between them. The CDR3 runs to 14 residues. CDR3 DNA sequence: TGTGCCAGCAGCCTTAGACAGGCCTGGTCGACCCTCCACTTT. It yields the protein CASSLRQAWSTLHF.

The chain is built from TRBV5-5 and TRBJ2-7, with D possibly matching TRBD2 (7 bases). The CDR3 is made up of 15 amino acids. V was trimmed by 4 bases and J by 3 bases, leaving 17 bases between them. In germline, CDR1 is SGHKS, CDR2 YYEKEE (reference sequence). The CDR3 nucleotides are TGTGCCAGCAGCGCCGGGGGCGGGGGAAACTACGAGCAGTACTTC. Translating gives CASSAGGGGNYEQYF.

The chain couples TRBV18 to TRBJ2-7; D might be TRBD1 or TRBD2, each matching 6 bases. The V end was cut by 3 bases, the J end by 2 bases, with 11 bases between. The CDR3 runs to 14 residues. Per the germline V gene, CDR1 is KGHSH and CDR2 is LQKENI. CDR3 sequence: CASSPPGAAYEQYF. CDR3 sequence (DNA): TGTGCCAGCTCACCGCCGGGGGCAGCCTACGAGCAGTACTTC.

This sequence joins TRBV6-5 and TRBJ1-1; D perhaps matches TRBD1 (6 bases). The CDR3 has 13 residues. The V end was cut by 8 bases, the J end by 3 bases, with 13 bases between. Per the germline V gene, CDR1 is MNHEY and CDR2 is SVGAGI. The CDR3 DNA reads TGTGCCAGCGCCGAGGGGGAGGACACTGAAGCTTTCTTT. It translates to CASAEGEDTEAFF.

This chain uses TRBV18 with TRBJ2-3; 8 bases match TRBD1. The CDR3 has 15 amino acids. J was trimmed by 2 bases and V by 2 bases; bases with no gene match: 3. From germline, CDR1 is KGHSH and CDR2 LQKENI. The CDR3 DNA is TGTGCCAGCTCACCAAGGACAGGGAACACAGATACGCAGTATTTT. Translation: CASSPRTGNTDTQYF.

The chain has TRBV19 and TRBJ2-1; TRBD2 agrees at 9 bases. Germline V gene data show CDR1 as LNHDA and CDR2 as SQIVND (reference sequence). V lost 4 bases to trimming and J lost 6 bases; unmatched junction nucleotides: 7. This CDR3 is 15 amino acids long. The CDR3 DNA reads as TGTGCCAGTAGTAGTGGACTAGCGAGAATCAATGAGCAGTTCTTC. Protein product: CASSSGLARINEQFF. Together with reference TRBV19 and TRBJ2-1, the CDR3 gives the full variable domain: DGGITQSPKYLFRKEGQNVTLSCEQNLNHDAMYWYRQDPGQGLRLIYYSQIVNDFQKGDIAEGYSVSREKKESFPLTVTSAQKNPTAFYLCASSSGLARINEQFFGPGTRLTVL.

This rearrangement joins TRBV7-3 to TRBJ2-1, with 7 bases aligning to TRBD2. Germline V lookup: CDR1 SGHTA, CDR2 FQGTGA. V trimming: 5 bases; J trimming: 2 bases; junction bases outside the gene matches: 3. CDR3 length: 14 residues. For the CDR3, the DNA is TGTGCCAGCAGCCGCGGGACTACCTACAATGAGCAGTTCTTC. It is translated as CASSRGTTYNEQFF.

V is TRBV5-1 and J is TRBJ2-7; D possibly corresponds to TRBD2 (6 bases). CDR3 length equals 14 residues. Germline loops: CDR1 SGHRS, CDR2 YFSETQ. V was clipped by 0 bases and J by 5 bases, with 12 bases between them. In nucleotides, the CDR3 is TGCGCCAGCAGCTTGGGGAGGACTACCCACGAGCAGTACTTC. The encoded protein is CASSLGRTTHEQYF.

The rearrangement uses TRBV7-6 and TRBJ1-2, with D uncertain. The CDR3 length is 13 residues. V shed 1 base and J shed 2 bases, with 5 bases lying between them. Germline loops: CDR1 SGHVS, CDR2 FNYEAQ. CDR3 loop: CASSLGGNYGYTF. CDR3 DNA: TGTGCCAGCAGCTTAGGGGGAAACTATGGCTACACCTTC.

The chain combines TRBV7-2 with TRBJ1-6; unclear D gene. The CDR3 contains 13 residues. Trimming cost V 1 base and J 8 bases, with 6 bases left between them. Germline CDR1 and CDR2: SGHTA and FQGNSA. In nucleotides, the CDR3 is TGTGCCAGCAGCTTAGAGACTGATTCACCCCTCCACTTT. It yields the protein CASSLETDSPLHF.